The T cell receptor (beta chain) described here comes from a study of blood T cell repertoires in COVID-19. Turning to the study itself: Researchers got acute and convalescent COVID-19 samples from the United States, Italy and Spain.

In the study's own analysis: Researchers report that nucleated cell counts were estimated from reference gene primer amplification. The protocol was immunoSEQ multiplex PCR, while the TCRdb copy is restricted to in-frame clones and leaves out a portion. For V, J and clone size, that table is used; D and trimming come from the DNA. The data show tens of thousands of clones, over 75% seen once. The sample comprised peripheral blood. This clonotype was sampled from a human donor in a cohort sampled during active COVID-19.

The CDR3 DNA is TGTGCCAGCAGTTGGCAGGGGCAAGTCTCAGATACGCAGTATTTT. This translates into CASSWQGQVSDTQYF. This chain links TRBV6-5 with TRBJ2-3; TRBD1 might be the D (6 bases). The length of the CDR3 is 15 residues. Trimming shortened V by 4 bases and J by 4 bases, and 15 bases separated the two germline ends. Germline V gene lookup returns CDR1 MNHEY and CDR2 SVGAGI.